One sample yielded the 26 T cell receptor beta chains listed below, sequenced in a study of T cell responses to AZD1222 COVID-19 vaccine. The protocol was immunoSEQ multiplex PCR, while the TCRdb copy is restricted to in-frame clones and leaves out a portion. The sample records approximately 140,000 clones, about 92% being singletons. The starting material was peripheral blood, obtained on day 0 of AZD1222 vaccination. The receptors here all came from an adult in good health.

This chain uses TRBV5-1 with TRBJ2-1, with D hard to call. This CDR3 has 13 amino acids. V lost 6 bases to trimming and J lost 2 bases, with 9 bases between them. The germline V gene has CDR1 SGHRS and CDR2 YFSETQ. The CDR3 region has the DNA TGCGCCAGCACCCTAGACACCTACAATGAGCAGTTCTTC. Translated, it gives CASTLDTYNEQFF.

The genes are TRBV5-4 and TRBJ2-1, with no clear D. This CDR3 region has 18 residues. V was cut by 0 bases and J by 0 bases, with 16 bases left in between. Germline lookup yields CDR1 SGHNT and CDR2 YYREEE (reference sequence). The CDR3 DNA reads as TGTGCCAGCAGCTTGGGGGGTTTGGTGGGTAGCTCCTACAATGAGCAGTTCTTC. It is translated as CASSLGGLVGSSYNEQFF. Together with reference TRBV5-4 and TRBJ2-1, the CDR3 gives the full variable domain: ETGVTQSPTHLIKTRGQQVTLRCSSQSGHNTVSWYQQALGQGPQFIFQYYREEENGRGNFPPRFSGLQFPNYSSELNVNALELDDSALYLCASSLGGLVGSSYNEQFFGPGTRLTVL.

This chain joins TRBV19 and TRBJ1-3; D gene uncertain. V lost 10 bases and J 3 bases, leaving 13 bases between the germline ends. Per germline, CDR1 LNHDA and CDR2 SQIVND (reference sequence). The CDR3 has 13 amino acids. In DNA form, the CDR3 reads TGTGCCACTTTAGCGAGGGTTGGAAACACCATATATTTT. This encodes CATLARVGNTIYF. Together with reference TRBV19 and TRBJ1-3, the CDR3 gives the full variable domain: DGGITQSPKYLFRKEGQNVTLSCEQNLNHDAMYWYRQDPGQGLRLIYYSQIVNDFQKGDIAEGYSVSREKKESFPLTVTSAQKNPTAFYLCATLARVGNTIYFGEGSWLTVV.

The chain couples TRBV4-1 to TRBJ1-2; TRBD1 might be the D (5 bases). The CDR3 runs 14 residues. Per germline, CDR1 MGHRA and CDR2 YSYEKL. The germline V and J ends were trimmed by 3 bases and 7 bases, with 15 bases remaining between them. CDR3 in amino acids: CASSHVGRVPGYTF. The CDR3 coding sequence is TGCGCCAGCAGCCACGTGGGCAGGGTCCCTGGCTACACCTTC.

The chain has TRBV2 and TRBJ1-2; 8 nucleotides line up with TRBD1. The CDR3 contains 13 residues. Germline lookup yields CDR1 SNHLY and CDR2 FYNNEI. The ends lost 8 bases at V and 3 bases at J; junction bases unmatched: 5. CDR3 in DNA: TGTGCCAGCTCTCTGACAGGGGACTATGGCTACACCTTC. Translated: CASSLTGDYGYTF.

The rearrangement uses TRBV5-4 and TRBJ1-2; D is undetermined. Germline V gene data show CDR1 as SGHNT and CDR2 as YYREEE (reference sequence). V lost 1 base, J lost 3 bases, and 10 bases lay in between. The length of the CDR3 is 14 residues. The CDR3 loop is CASSLPSWDYGYTF. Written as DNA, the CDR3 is TGTGCCAGCAGCTTGCCGTCTTGGGACTATGGCTACACCTTC.

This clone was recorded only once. CDR3: CASSLGYGYTF. In DNA, the CDR3 is TGTGCCAGCAGCTTAGGGTATGGCTACACCTTC. The V and J genes are TRBV5-4 and TRBJ1-2; D is ambiguous. CDR3 length equals 11 residues. Germline V gene sequence: CDR1 SGHNT, CDR2 YYREEE (reference sequence). V was trimmed by 2 bases and J by 5 bases, leaving 4 bases between them.

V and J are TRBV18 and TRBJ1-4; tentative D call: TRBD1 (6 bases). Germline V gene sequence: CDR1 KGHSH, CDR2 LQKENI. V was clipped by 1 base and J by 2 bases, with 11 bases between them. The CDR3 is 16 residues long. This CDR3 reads CASSPLQGRTNEKLFF. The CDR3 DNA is TGTGCCAGCTCACCACTTCAGGGGAGGACTAATGAAAAACTGTTTTTT.

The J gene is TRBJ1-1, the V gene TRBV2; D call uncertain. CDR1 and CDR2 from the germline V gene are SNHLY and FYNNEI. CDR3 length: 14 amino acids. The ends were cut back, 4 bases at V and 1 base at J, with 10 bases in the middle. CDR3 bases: TGTGCCAGCAGTGCAGAACGCGGGAACACTGAAGCTTTCTTT. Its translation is CASSAERGNTEAFF.

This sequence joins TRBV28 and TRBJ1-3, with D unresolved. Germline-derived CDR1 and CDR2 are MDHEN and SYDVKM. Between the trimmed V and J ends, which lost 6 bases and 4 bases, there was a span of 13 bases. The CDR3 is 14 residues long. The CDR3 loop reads CASSSYGYGNTIYF. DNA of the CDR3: TGTGCCAGCAGCTCTTACGGGTACGGAAACACCATATATTTT.

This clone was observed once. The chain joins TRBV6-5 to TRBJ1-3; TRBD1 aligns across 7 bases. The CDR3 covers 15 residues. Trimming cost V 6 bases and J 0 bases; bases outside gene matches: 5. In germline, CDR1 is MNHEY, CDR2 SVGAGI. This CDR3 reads CASRLGQISGNTIYF. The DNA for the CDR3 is TGTGCCAGCAGATTGGGACAGATCTCTGGAAACACCATATATTTT.

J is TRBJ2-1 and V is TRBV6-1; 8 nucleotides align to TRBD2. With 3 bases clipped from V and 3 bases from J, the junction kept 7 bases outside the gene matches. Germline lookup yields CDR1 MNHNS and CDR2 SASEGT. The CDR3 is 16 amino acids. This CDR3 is CASSEHHSGNYNEQFF. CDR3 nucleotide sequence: TGTGCCAGCAGTGAGCATCATAGCGGGAACTACAATGAGCAGTTCTTC.

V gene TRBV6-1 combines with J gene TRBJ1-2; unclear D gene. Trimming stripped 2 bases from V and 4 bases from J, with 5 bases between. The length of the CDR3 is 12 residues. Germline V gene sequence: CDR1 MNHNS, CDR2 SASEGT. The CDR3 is CASSEQPYGYTF. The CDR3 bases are TGTGCCAGCAGTGAACAGCCCTATGGCTACACCTTC.

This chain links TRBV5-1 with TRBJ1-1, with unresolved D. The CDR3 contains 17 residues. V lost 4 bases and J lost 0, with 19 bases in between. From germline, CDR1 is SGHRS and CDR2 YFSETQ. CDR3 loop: CASSQQRGSLLNTEAFF. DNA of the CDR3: TGCGCCAGCAGCCAACAACGTGGTTCCCTATTGAACACTGAAGCTTTCTTT.

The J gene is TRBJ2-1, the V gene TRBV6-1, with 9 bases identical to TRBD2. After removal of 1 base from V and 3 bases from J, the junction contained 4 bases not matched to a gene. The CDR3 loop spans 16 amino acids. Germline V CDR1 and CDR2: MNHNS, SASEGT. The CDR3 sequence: CASSEEAGGYYNEQFF. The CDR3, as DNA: TGTGCCAGCAGTGAAGAGGCGGGAGGGTACTACAATGAGCAGTTCTTC.

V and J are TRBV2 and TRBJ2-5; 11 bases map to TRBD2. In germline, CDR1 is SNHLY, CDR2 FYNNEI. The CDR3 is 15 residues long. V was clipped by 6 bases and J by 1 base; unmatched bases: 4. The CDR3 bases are TGTGCCAGCAGGAGGACTAGCGGGCCCCAAGAGACCCAGTACTTC. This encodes CASRRTSGPQETQYF.

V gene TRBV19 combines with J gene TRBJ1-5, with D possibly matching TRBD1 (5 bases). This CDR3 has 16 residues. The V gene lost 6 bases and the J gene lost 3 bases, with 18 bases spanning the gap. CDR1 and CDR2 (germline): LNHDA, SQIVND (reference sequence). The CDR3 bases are TGTGCCAGTAGGCGGGGCAGCCCTTTGTCCAATCAGCCCCAGCATTTT. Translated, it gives CASRRGSPLSNQPQHF.

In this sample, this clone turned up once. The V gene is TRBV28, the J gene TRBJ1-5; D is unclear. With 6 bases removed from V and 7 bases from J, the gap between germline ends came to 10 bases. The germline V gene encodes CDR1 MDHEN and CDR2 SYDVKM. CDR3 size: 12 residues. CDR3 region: CASRSIIQPQHF. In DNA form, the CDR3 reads TGTGCCAGCAGATCGATTATCCAGCCCCAGCATTTT. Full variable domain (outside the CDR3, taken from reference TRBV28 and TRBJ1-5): DVKVTQSSRYLVKRTGEKVFLECVQDMDHENMFWYRQDPGLGLRLIYFSYDVKMKEKGDIPEGYSVSREKKERFSLILESASTNQTSMYLCASRSIIQPQHFGDGTRLSIL.

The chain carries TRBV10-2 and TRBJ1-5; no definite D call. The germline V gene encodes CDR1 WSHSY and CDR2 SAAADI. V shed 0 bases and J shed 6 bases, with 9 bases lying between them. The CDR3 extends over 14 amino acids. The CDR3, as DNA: TGCGCCAGCAGTGAGTCGGAGACGGCTCAGCCCCAGCATTTT. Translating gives CASSESETAQPQHF.

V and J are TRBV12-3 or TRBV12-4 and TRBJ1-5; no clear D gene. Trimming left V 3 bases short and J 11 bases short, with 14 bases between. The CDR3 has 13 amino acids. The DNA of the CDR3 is TGTGCCAGCAGTTTTCCCCCTAACTTGGCCCAGCATTTT. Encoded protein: CASSFPPNLAQHF.

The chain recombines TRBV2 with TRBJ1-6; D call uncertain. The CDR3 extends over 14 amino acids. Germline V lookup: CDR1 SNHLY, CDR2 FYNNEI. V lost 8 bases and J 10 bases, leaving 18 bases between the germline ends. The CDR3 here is CASGRAILDSPLHF. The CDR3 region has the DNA TGTGCCAGCGGGAGGGCTATATTGGACTCACCCCTCCACTTT.

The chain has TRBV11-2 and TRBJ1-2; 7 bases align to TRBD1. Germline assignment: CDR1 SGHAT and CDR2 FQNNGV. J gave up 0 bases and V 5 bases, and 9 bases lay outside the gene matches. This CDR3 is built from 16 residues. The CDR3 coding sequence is TGTGCCAGCAGCACCTTGACAGGGCCGGCTAACTATGGCTACACCTTC. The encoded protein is CASSTLTGPANYGYTF.

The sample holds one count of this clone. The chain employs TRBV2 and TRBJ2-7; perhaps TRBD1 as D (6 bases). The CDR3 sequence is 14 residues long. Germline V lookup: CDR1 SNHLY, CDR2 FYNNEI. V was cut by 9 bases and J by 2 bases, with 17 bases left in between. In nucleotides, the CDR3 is TGTGCCAGTGCCCGGGACACCCTCCCCTACGAGCAGTACTTC. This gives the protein CASARDTLPYEQYF.

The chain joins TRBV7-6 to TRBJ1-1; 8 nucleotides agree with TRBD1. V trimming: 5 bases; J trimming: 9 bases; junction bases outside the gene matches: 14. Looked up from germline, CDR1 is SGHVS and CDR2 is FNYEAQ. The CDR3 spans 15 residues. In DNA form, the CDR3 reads TGTGCCAGCAGCCCATGGAGGACAGGGTCGACAAAAGCTTTCTTT. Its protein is CASSPWRTGSTKAFF.

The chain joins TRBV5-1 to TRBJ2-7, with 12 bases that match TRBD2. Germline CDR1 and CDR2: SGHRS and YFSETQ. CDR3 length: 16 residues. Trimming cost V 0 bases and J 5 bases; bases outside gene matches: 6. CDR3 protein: CASSLDGLAGFDEQYF. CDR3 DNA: TGCGCCAGCAGCTTGGATGGACTAGCGGGGTTCGACGAGCAGTACTTC.

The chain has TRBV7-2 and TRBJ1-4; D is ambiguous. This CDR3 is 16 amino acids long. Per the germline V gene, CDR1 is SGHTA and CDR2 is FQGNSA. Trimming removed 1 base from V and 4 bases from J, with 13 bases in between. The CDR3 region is CASSLDRGLGNEKLFF. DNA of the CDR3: TGTGCCAGCAGCTTAGATCGGGGTCTTGGTAATGAAAAACTGTTTTTT. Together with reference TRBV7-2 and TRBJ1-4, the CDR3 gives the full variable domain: GAGVSQSPSNKVTEKGKDVELRCDPISGHTALYWYRQSLGQGLEFLIYFQGNSAPDKSGLPSDRFSAERTGGSVSTLTIQRTQQEDSAVYLCASSLDRGLGNEKLFFGSGTQLSVL.